One sample yielded the 20 T cell receptor beta chains listed below, sequenced in a study of cytomegalovirus exposure and HLA in healthy donors. The primer mix had 60 Vbeta and 13 Jbeta primers. Repertoires were generated with immunoSEQ multiplex PCR, while TCRdb's copy carries only in-frame clones and drops some. This sample has 180,000 or so clones; about 81% occur once, and the top ten carry 1.5%. Material: PBMCs. The source of these receptors is a man aged 35 to 55 in good health and CMV-seronegative.

This clone was detected only once. The gene calls are TRBV2 and TRBJ2-1, with TRBD2 identical over 10 bases. There are 14 residues in the CDR3. Unmatched junction bases numbered 3, after V lost 6 bases and J lost 4 bases. Germline assignment: CDR1 SNHLY and CDR2 FYNNEI. CDR3 in DNA: TGTGCCAGCAGAACTAGCGGGGTGTACAATGAGCAGTTCTTC. Residues: CASRTSGVYNEQFF.

This clone has a single count. The V call is TRBV29-1, the J call TRBJ1-5; 7 bases map to TRBD1. With V trimmed by 7 bases and J by 3 bases, 6 bases remained unmatched. Germline CDR1 and CDR2: SQVTM and ANQGSEA. This CDR3 is built from 13 residues. The CDR3 nucleotides read TGCAGCGCCTCGGACAGGCCCAATCAGCCCCAGCATTTT. It translates to CSASDRPNQPQHF.

The chain recombines TRBV11-2 with TRBJ2-2; 8 bases line up with TRBD1. Trimming took 3 bases from V and 5 from J; bases not matched to a gene: 14. CDR1 is SGHAT and CDR2 is FQNNGV in the germline V gene. There are 18 residues in the CDR3. The DNA for the CDR3 is TGTGCCAGCAGCTTTTTGGGACAGGACTCCAGGGGGACCGGGGAGCTGTTTTTT. This sequence encodes CASSFLGQDSRGTGELFF.

The V and J genes are TRBV5-4 and TRBJ1-4; D may be TRBD1 (5 bases). V gave up 0 bases and J gave up 6 bases, with 15 bases separating them. Germline loops: CDR1 SGHNT, CDR2 YYREEE (reference sequence). The CDR3 extends over 16 amino acids. In nucleotides, the CDR3 is TGTGCCAGCAGCTTGGACCCCCGGCAGGGTGATGAAAAACTGTTTTTT. This sequence encodes CASSLDPRQGDEKLFF.

The V and J genes are TRBV5-4 and TRBJ1-2; D perhaps matches TRBD1 (6 bases). The germline V gene encodes CDR1 SGHNT and CDR2 YYREEE (reference sequence). The ends were cut back, 1 base at V and 4 bases at J, with 8 bases in the middle. The length of the CDR3 is 13 residues. CDR3 sequence: CASSLTGSYGYTF. The CDR3 bases are TGTGCCAGCAGCTTGACAGGGAGCTATGGCTACACCTTC.

V gene TRBV9 combines with J gene TRBJ2-4; weak D call: TRBD2 (6 bases). The CDR3 loop spans 15 amino acids. The germline V and J ends were trimmed by 0 bases and 1 base, with 8 bases remaining between them. Germline assignment: CDR1 SGDLS and CDR2 YYNGEE. This CDR3 is CASSVGGGAKNIQYF. CDR3 sequence (DNA): TGTGCCAGCAGCGTAGGAGGAGGGGCCAAAAACATTCAGTACTTC.

This clone was counted only a few times. This chain uses TRBV30 with TRBJ2-1; D is ambiguous. V lost 1 base to trimming and J lost 7 bases, with 5 bases between them. The CDR3 is made up of 11 amino acids. The germline V gene has CDR1 GTSNPN and CDR2 SVGIG (reference sequence). This CDR3 reads CAWSGRNEQFF. The CDR3 DNA follows: TGTGCCTGGAGTGGTAGAAATGAGCAGTTCTTC.

V is TRBV5-6 and J is TRBJ1-2, with TRBD1 identical over 10 bases. This CDR3 is built from 12 residues. Per germline, CDR1 SGHDT and CDR2 YYEEEE. Unmatched junction bases numbered 2, after V lost 4 bases and J lost 8 bases. The CDR3 sequence: CASSMGQGGYTF. For the CDR3, the DNA is TGTGCCAGCAGCATGGGACAGGGGGGCTACACCTTC.

V and J are TRBV18 and TRBJ2-3; TRBD1 matches 9 bases. The germline CDR1 and CDR2 sequences are KGHSH and LQKENI. CDR3 size: 16 residues. V dropped 4 bases and J dropped 1; count of bases not matched to a gene: 6. The CDR3 region is CASSRIQGAGTDTQYF. In DNA, the CDR3 is TGTGCCAGCTCACGAATACAGGGGGCTGGCACAGATACGCAGTATTTT. The entire variable domain, with the rest obtained from reference TRBV18 and TRBJ2-3, is as follows: NAGVMQNPRHLVRRRGQEARLRCSPMKGHSHVYWYRQLPEEGLKFMVYLQKENIIDESGMPKERFSAEFPKEGPSILRIQQVVRGDSAAYFCASSRIQGAGTDTQYFGPGTRLTVL.

The V gene is TRBV18, the J gene TRBJ1-1; possibly TRBD1 for D (5 bases). The CDR3 sequence is 16 residues long. Germline-derived CDR1 and CDR2 are KGHSH and LQKENI. The V and J ends lost 6 bases and 0 bases respectively, with 17 bases between them. CDR3 nucleotide sequence: TGTGCCAGCTCTCACACTGACAGACACATGAACACTGAAGCTTTCTTT. Translation: CASSHTDRHMNTEAFF.

The chain is built from TRBV18 and TRBJ1-2, with unresolved D. V was pared by 2 bases and J by 3 bases, with 7 bases between. Looked up from germline, CDR1 is KGHSH and CDR2 is LQKENI. The CDR3 is 13 residues long. The CDR3 loop is CASSPGEDYGYTF. CDR3 nucleotides: TGTGCCAGCTCACCAGGGGAGGACTATGGCTACACCTTC.

The rearrangement uses TRBV5-1 and TRBJ1-6; 8 bases are shared with TRBD1. The CDR3 consists of 17 residues. CDR1 SGHRS and CDR2 YFSETQ come from the germline V gene. The V segment lost 4 bases and the J segment 5 bases; nucleotides outside the gene matches: 11. In DNA form, the CDR3 reads TGCGCCAGCAGCCCCAACCCAGGGACAGGAAATAATTCACCCCTCCACTTT. It encodes CASSPNPGTGNNSPLHF.

The rearrangement links TRBV5-4 to TRBJ1-4; 8 bases line up with TRBD1. Germline assignment: CDR1 SGHNT and CDR2 YYREEE (reference sequence). The CDR3 has 15 amino acids. J lost 3 bases, V lost 4 bases, and 5 bases had no gene match. This CDR3 reads CASSTGGMANEKLFF. As DNA, the CDR3 is TGTGCCAGCAGCACAGGGGGAATGGCTAATGAAAAACTGTTTTTT.

The CDR3 protein is CASRGTGGLEKLFF. As DNA, the CDR3 is TGTGCCAGCAGGGGGACAGGGGGTTTAGAAAAACTGTTTTTT. The gene calls are TRBV28 and TRBJ1-4; 11 nucleotides align to TRBD1. Germline CDR1 MDHEN, CDR2 SYDVKM. There are 14 residues in the CDR3. V lost 6 bases, J lost 8 bases, and 5 bases stayed unmatched.

The chain employs TRBV10-3 and TRBJ1-3; D call uncertain. Germline lookup yields CDR1 ENHRY and CDR2 SYGVKD. Trimming removed 6 bases from V and 0 bases from J, with 15 bases in between. The CDR3 sequence is 16 residues long. CDR3 DNA: TGTGCCATCAGCCTGAACCGCCGGGACTCTGGAAACACCATATATTTT. Translation: CAISLNRRDSGNTIYF.

The CDR3 here is CASRGTGWNSPLHF. The CDR3 region has the DNA TGTGCCAGCAGGGGAACAGGGTGGAATTCACCCCTCCACTTT. The rearrangement uses TRBV28 and TRBJ1-6; a weak D match, TRBD1 (6 bases). This CDR3 is 14 amino acids long. Trimming removed 6 bases at V and 7 bases at J, with 13 bases between. Germline-derived CDR1 and CDR2 are MDHEN and SYDVKM.

The rearrangement joins TRBV28 to TRBJ2-3, with a possible D match to TRBD1 (6 bases). Germline loops: CDR1 MDHEN, CDR2 SYDVKM. This CDR3 has 14 amino acids. V was shortened by 4 bases and J by 6 bases, with 14 bases between the two germline ends. CDR3 DNA: TGTGCCAGCAGTTCCCAGACAGGCGGGGATACGCAGTATTTT. This gives the protein CASSSQTGGDTQYF.

The rearrangement joins TRBV5-6 to TRBJ2-1, with 7 bases lining up with TRBD2. Germline values: CDR1 SGHDT, CDR2 YYEEEE. The CDR3 is made up of 17 amino acids. V shed 4 bases and J 9 bases; nucleotides not matched to a gene: 19. For the CDR3, the DNA is TGTGCCAGCAGCGACCCCCTGCGGGAGACCTCAGGGAGTGAGCAGTTCTTC. Protein product: CASSDPLRETSGSEQFF.

The chain combines TRBV2 with TRBJ2-7; D is perhaps TRBD2 (5 bases). Trimming removed 3 bases at V and 3 bases at J, with 12 bases between. The CDR3 spans 14 residues. The V gene's germline CDR1 is SNHLY and CDR2 FYNNEI. The CDR3 loop reads CASSDKLGGYEQYF. In nucleotides, the CDR3 is TGTGCCAGCAGTGATAAGTTAGGAGGCTACGAGCAGTACTTC.

This clone was counted only a few times. V and J are TRBV5-4 and TRBJ1-3, with D unresolved. Trimming cost V 4 bases and J 1 base, with 9 bases left between them. The CDR3 loop spans 14 amino acids. Germline V gene data show CDR1 as SGHNT and CDR2 as YYREEE (reference sequence). The CDR3 coding sequence is TGTGCCAGCAGCGCAGTTAATTCTGGAAACACCATATATTTT. It specifies CASSAVNSGNTIYF.